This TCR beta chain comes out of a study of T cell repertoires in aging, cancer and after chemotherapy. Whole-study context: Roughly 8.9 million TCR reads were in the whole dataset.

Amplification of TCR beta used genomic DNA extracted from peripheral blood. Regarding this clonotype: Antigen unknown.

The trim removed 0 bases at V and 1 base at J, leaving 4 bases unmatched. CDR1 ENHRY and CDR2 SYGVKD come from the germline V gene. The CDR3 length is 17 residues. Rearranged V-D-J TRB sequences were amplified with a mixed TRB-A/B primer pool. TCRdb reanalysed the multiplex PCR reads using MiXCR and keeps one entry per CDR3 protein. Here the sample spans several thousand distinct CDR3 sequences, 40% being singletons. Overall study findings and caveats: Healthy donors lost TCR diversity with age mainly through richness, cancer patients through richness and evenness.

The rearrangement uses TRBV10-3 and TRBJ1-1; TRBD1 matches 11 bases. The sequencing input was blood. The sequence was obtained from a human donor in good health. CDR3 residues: CAISESRTGGRNTEAFF. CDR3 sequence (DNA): TGTGCCATCAGTGAGTCCCGGACAGGGGGCCGGAACACTGAAGCTTTCTTT.